Shown below are 23 T cell receptor beta chains from a single sample sequenced in a study of shared T cell receptors in the human thymus. Assay used: immunoSEQ multiplex PCR; TCRdb lists only in-frame clones, some missing. The sample has approximately 660,000 clones; roughly 90% are singletons. These data were also filed under a second study, of human thymus T cells.

The sequencing sample was made of thymocytes. These receptors were obtained from a boy younger than two with a congenital heart defect.

The CDR3 coding sequence is TGTGCCTGGAGACAGGGGGCGCGCGGCAATCAGCCCCAGCATTTT. This encodes CAWRQGARGNQPQHF. The chain couples TRBV30 to TRBJ1-5; 9 bases agree with TRBD1. CDR3 size: 15 residues. Germline CDR1 is GTSNPN and CDR2 is SVGIG (reference sequence). V lost 3 bases to trimming and J lost 2 bases; unmatched junction nucleotides: 5.

The V call is TRBV5-6, the J call TRBJ2-1, with D possibly matching TRBD1 (5 bases). The CDR3 consists of 16 residues. Germline V gene data show CDR1 as SGHDT and CDR2 as YYEEEE. The ends were cut back, 2 bases at V and 8 bases at J, with 20 bases in the middle. The CDR3 loop is CASSLVGAFTGDEQFF. The CDR3 coding sequence is TGTGCCAGCAGCTTAGTAGGGGCATTTACAGGCGATGAGCAGTTCTTC.

The chain is built from TRBV7-3 and TRBJ1-5, with 7 nucleotides matching TRBD1. This CDR3 is 18 amino acids long. Germline V gene lookup returns CDR1 SGHTA and CDR2 FQGTGA. Trimming took 5 bases from V and 5 from J; bases not matched to a gene: 18. CDR3 sequence reads: CASSQDSVWDRGHQPQHF. For the CDR3, the DNA is TGTGCCAGCAGCCAAGACTCTGTTTGGGACAGAGGACATCAGCCCCAGCATTTT.

The chain is built from TRBV4-1 and TRBJ1-1; TRBD1 aligns across 7 bases. The germline CDR1 and CDR2 sequences are MGHRA and YSYEKL. Trimming at V came to 4 bases and at J to 1 base, leaving 6 bases not matched to a gene. CDR3 length: 15 residues. The CDR3 bases are TGCGCCAGCAGCCTAAGTGGACAGGAGAACACTGAAGCTTTCTTT. Protein product: CASSLSGQENTEAFF.

V usage is TRBV18 and J usage is TRBJ2-2, with 8 bases lining up with TRBD2. CDR3 length: 16 amino acids. The germline V gene encodes CDR1 KGHSH and CDR2 LQKENI. Germline trimming cut 3 bases from V and 3 bases from J; bases unmatched to any gene: 6. The CDR3 here is CASSPPREGYTGELFF. CDR3 DNA: TGTGCCAGCTCACCCCCTCGGGAGGGTTACACCGGGGAGCTGTTTTTT.

CDR3: CASSQEGGGSMNTEAFF. The CDR3 DNA sequence: TGCGCCAGCAGCCAAGAGGGAGGTGGGTCTATGAACACTGAAGCTTTCTTT. This chain joins TRBV4-3 and TRBJ1-1; D is unresolved. From germline, CDR1 is LGHNA and CDR2 YSLEER. This CDR3 is built from 17 residues. V was shortened by 0 bases and J by 0 bases, with 14 bases between the two germline ends.

The chain uses TRBV7-2 and TRBJ2-3; D may be TRBD2 (5 bases). The CDR3 extends over 16 amino acids. V gave up 5 bases and J gave up 5 bases, with 20 bases separating them. The germline V gene has CDR1 SGHTA and CDR2 FQGNSA. CDR3 nucleotides: TGTGCCAGCAGCCCCAGCCCTCCCTTTACTAGAGATACGCAGTATTTT. Amino acid sequence: CASSPSPPFTRDTQYF.

The rearrangement joins TRBV15 to TRBJ2-2; 8 nucleotides match TRBD1. The junction had 13 bases not matched to a gene; V was cut back by 4 bases and J by 6 bases. This CDR3 region has 17 residues. CDR1 LNHNV and CDR2 YYDKDF come from the germline V gene (reference sequence). CDR3 in DNA: TGTGCCACCAGCAAGAACGGACAGGGACCCCCCGCCGGGGAGCTGTTTTTT. Protein: CATSKNGQGPPAGELFF. Full variable domain (outside the CDR3, taken from reference TRBV15 and TRBJ2-2): DAMVIQNPRYQVTQFGKPVTLSCSQTLNHNVMYWYQQKSSQAPKLLFHYYDKDFNNEADTPDNFQSRRPNTSFCFLDIRSPGLGDTAMYLCATSKNGQGPPAGELFFGEGSRLTVL.

This rearrangement joins TRBV6-1 to TRBJ1-1; 7 bases fit TRBD1. The germline CDR1 and CDR2 sequences are MNHNS and SASEGT. J was trimmed by 3 bases and V by 7 bases; bases with no gene match: 11. This CDR3 has 15 amino acids. CDR3 sequence (DNA): TGTGCCAGCATGCCAGACAGGGCCAGGGACACTGAAGCTTTCTTT. As protein: CASMPDRARDTEAFF.

This chain joins TRBV9 and TRBJ1-4, with D maybe TRBD1 (5 bases). The ends were cut back, 0 bases at V and 7 bases at J, with 16 bases in the middle. Per germline, CDR1 SGDLS and CDR2 YYNGEE. The CDR3 has 16 amino acids. The chain's CDR3 is CASSVGSGELGEKLFF. The DNA of the CDR3 is TGTGCCAGCAGCGTAGGTTCGGGGGAGCTAGGTGAAAAACTGTTTTTT.

The rearrangement joins TRBV6-1 to TRBJ1-5; 7 nucleotides line up with TRBD1. V lost 5 bases to trimming and J lost 6 bases; unmatched junction nucleotides: 7. The CDR3 runs to 14 residues. Germline V gene lookup returns CDR1 MNHNS and CDR2 SASEGT. CDR3 amino acids: CASSHAGGGQPQHF. The CDR3 DNA reads as TGTGCCAGCAGTCACGCAGGGGGAGGTCAGCCCCAGCATTTT.

The genes are TRBV29-1 and TRBJ2-4; the D gene is possibly TRBD1 (6 bases). Germline values: CDR1 SQVTM, CDR2 ANQGSEA. CDR3 size: 12 residues. V dropped 3 bases and J dropped 9 bases, with 12 bases sitting between them. The CDR3, as DNA: TGCAGCGTTGAGTTCAGGGGCGGCATTCAGTACTTC. Its protein product is CSVEFRGGIQYF.

The V gene is TRBV6-5, the J gene TRBJ1-3; D uncertain. Germline assignment: CDR1 MNHEY and CDR2 SVGAGI. This CDR3 is built from 11 residues. V lost 2 bases and J 9 bases, leaving 5 bases between the germline ends. CDR3 sequence: CASSYEGTIYF. The CDR3 DNA reads TGTGCCAGCAGTTACGAGGGCACCATATATTTT.

V usage is TRBV12-5 and J usage is TRBJ2-2; the match to TRBD1 covers 9 bases. This CDR3 spans 14 amino acids. The germline V gene encodes CDR1 LGHNT and CDR2 FRNRAP. The V and J ends lost 4 bases and 7 bases, in that order; junction bases with no gene match: 4. As DNA, the CDR3 is TGTGCTAGTGGTTGGACAGGGGCGAACGGGGAGCTGTTTTTT. Its protein is CASGWTGANGELFF.

This chain uses TRBV5-6 with TRBJ2-1; 8 bases line up with TRBD1. V was pared by 4 bases and J by 4 bases, with 4 bases of the junction left unmatched. Per the germline V gene, CDR1 is SGHDT and CDR2 is YYEEEE. The CDR3 sequence is 14 residues long. Written as DNA, the CDR3 is TGTGCCAGCAGCAGGACAGGGAATTACAATGAGCAGTTCTTC. Translated, it gives CASSRTGNYNEQFF.

A single count supports this clone. The chain couples TRBV9 to TRBJ2-1; 7 bases are a match to TRBD2. The CDR3 extends over 15 amino acids. Trimming removed 0 bases from V and 4 bases from J; junction bases left unmatched: 4. CDR1 is SGDLS and CDR2 is YYNGEE in the germline V gene. This chain's CDR3 is CASSVELAEYNEQFF. In DNA, the CDR3 is TGTGCCAGCAGCGTAGAGCTAGCGGAATACAATGAGCAGTTCTTC.

The chain recombines TRBV5-6 with TRBJ2-7, with D maybe TRBD2 (6 bases). The CDR3 extends over 17 amino acids. Looked up from germline, CDR1 is SGHDT and CDR2 is YYEEEE. V dropped 5 bases and J dropped 6 bases, with 27 bases sitting between them. The CDR3 sequence: CASSCGGLGRERSEQYF. CDR3 coding DNA: TGTGCCAGCAGTTGTGGCGGCCTTGGACGGGAGAGGAGCGAGCAGTACTTC.

The J gene is TRBJ1-2, the V gene TRBV5-6; the match to TRBD1 covers 9 bases. Trimming took 1 base from V and 6 from J; bases not matched to a gene: 1. Germline CDR1 and CDR2: SGHDT and YYEEEE. This CDR3 has 13 amino acids. CDR3 bases: TGTGCCAGCAGCTTGAGACAGGGGGATGGCTACACCTTC. It translates to CASSLRQGDGYTF.

This sequence joins TRBV4-3 and TRBJ2-2, with D tentatively TRBD1 (7 bases). Germline V gene lookup returns CDR1 LGHNA and CDR2 YSLEER. The CDR3 contains 21 residues. The V and J ends lost 3 bases and 3 bases respectively, with 29 bases between them. CDR3 coding DNA: TGCGCCAGCAGCCAGGCCACTTCGGGAGACAGGGAAGGGGACTACACCGGGGAGCTGTTTTTT. It yields the protein CASSQATSGDREGDYTGELFF.

The genes are TRBV5-8 and TRBJ2-1; weak D call: TRBD2 (7 bases). CDR1 is SGHTS, CDR2 YDEGEE, per germline. V was trimmed by 0 bases and J by 1 base, leaving 17 bases between them. The CDR3 contains 18 residues. The chain's CDR3 is CASSLDRATSRSYNEQFF. The CDR3 nucleotides are TGTGCCAGCAGCTTGGACAGGGCGACTAGCCGTTCCTACAATGAGCAGTTCTTC.

J is TRBJ2-7 and V is TRBV14; 14 bases are shared with TRBD2. Germline-derived CDR1 and CDR2 are SGHDN and FVKESK. The CDR3 runs 18 residues. J was trimmed by 1 base and V by 0 bases; bases with no gene match: 5. The CDR3 protein is CASSQDRTSGRKSYEQYF. For the CDR3, the DNA is TGTGCCAGCAGCCAAGATCGGACTAGCGGGAGGAAGTCCTACGAGCAGTACTTC.

V gene TRBV19 combines with J gene TRBJ1-4; D remains unclear. V lost 5 bases, J lost 0 bases, and 10 bases lay in between. Germline loops: CDR1 LNHDA, CDR2 SQIVND (reference sequence). The CDR3 contains 15 residues. CDR3 DNA sequence: TGTGCCAGTAGTGAAACTCCGCCAACTAATGAAAAACTGTTTTTT. Translating it yields CASSETPPTNEKLFF.

The chain employs TRBV29-1 and TRBJ2-1; 7 bases fit TRBD1. Germline V gene lookup returns CDR1 SQVTM and CDR2 ANQGSEA. J gave up 10 bases and V 2 bases, and 2 bases lay outside the gene matches. This CDR3 has 11 residues. The CDR3 DNA sequence: TGCAGCGTTGAAAGGGGGCACGAGCAGTTCTTC. Its translation is CSVERGHEQFF.